This T cell receptor (beta chain) was recovered during a study of blood T cell repertoires in COVID-19. About the research overall: The samples span acute and convalescent COVID-19 from the United States, Italy and Spain. From T cells, B-cell-depleted T cells, or PBMCs came the material, which was cDNA or gDNA.

The CDR3 contains 15 residues. Germline lookup yields CDR1 SGHRS and CDR2 YFSETQ. For this clone: Its ends do not fully match the called genes, so a read error is possible.

In the study's own analysis: Counts of nucleated cells, estimated from reference gene primer amplification, were obtained. Sequenced by immunoSEQ multiplex PCR; TCRdb stores in-frame clones only, minus some. V and J calls plus clone size are reproduced from that table; the DNA served to infer D and trimming. The sample gives about 200,000 clones, approximately 81% of which show up once; approximately 8.7% is in the top ten. The receptor's source is a woman over 75 with acute or convalescent COVID-19. The sample taken for sequencing was peripheral blood. The chain has TRBV5-1 and TRBJ2-3, with D possibly being TRBD1 (6 bases). CDR3 loop: CASRLDTGSTDTQYF. The CDR3 DNA reads TGCGCCAGCAGGTTGGATACAGGGAGCACAGATACGCAGTATTTT.